The sequence of this T cell receptor (beta chain) was determined in a study of blood T cell repertoires in COVID-19. Clones were read by immunoSEQ multiplex PCR, and TCRdb kept only the in-frame ones, dropping some. The table lists roughly 180,000 clones, more than 80% of them singletons, with roughly 8.2% in the top ten. The germline CDR1 and CDR2 sequences are KGHDR and SFDVKD. The length of the CDR3 is 16 residues. Trimming took off 0 bases at V and 5 bases at J, with 15 bases between the two ends. This TCR derives from a woman aged 55-69 years with acute or convalescent COVID-19. The chain is built from TRBV24-1 and TRBJ1-1; D perhaps matches TRBD1 (6 bases). The sequenced material came from peripheral blood. CDR3 DNA sequence: TGTGCCACCAGTGATTTGACCACAGGGCGGGGGACTGAAGCTTTCTTT. It yields the protein CATSDLTTGRGTEAFF.